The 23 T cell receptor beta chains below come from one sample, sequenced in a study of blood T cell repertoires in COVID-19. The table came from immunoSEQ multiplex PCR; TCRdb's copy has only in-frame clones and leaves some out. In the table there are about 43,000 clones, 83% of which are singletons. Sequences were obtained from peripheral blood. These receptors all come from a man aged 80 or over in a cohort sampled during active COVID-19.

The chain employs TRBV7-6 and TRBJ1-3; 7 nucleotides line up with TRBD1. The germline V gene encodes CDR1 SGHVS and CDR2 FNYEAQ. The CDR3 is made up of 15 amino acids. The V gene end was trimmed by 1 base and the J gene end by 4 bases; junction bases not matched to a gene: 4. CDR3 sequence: CASSLGQGVGNTIYF. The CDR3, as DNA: TGTGCCAGCAGCTTAGGCCAGGGGGTAGGAAACACCATATATTTT.

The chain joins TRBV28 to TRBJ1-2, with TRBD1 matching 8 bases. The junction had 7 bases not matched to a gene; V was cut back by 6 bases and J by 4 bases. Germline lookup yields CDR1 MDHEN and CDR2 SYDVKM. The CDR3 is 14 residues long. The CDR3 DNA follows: TGTGCCAGCAGCCGCCGGACAGGGACCTATGGCTACACCTTC. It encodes CASSRRTGTYGYTF.

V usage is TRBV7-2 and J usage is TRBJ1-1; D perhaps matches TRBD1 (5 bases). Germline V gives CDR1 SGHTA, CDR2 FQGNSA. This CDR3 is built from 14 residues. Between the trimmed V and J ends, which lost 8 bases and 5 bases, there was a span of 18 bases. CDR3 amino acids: CASSPGLSRTEAFF. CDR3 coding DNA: TGTGCCAGCTCCCCGGGACTCTCGAGGACTGAAGCTTTCTTT. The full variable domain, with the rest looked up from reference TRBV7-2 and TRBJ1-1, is GAGVSQSPSNKVTEKGKDVELRCDPISGHTALYWYRQSLGQGLEFLIYFQGNSAPDKSGLPSDRFSAERTGGSVSTLTIQRTQQEDSAVYLCASSPGLSRTEAFFGQGTRLTVV.

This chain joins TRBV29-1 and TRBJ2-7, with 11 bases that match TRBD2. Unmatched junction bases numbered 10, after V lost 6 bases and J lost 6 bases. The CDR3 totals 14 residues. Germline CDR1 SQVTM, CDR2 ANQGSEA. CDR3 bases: TGCAGCGTGGGGACCGGGACTAGCGGTGTCGAGCAGTACTTC. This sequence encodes CSVGTGTSGVEQYF.

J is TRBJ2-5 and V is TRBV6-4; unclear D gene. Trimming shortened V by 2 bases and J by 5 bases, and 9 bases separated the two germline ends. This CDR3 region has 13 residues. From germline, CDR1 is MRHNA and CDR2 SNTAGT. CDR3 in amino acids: CASSDTAGETQYF. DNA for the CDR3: TGTGCCAGCAGTGACACCGCTGGCGAGACCCAGTACTTC.

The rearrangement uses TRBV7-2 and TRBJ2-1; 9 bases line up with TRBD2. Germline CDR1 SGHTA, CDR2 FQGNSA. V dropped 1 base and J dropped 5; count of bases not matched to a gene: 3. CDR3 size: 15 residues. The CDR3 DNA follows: TGTGCCAGCAGCTTAGGGCCTAGCGGGAACAATGAGCAGTTCTTC. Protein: CASSLGPSGNNEQFF.

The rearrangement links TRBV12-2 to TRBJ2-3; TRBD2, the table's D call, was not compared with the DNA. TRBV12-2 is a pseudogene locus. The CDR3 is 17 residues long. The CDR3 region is CASRLKCRTPGTDTQYF. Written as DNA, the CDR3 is TGTGCAAGTCGATTAAAATGTCGGACTCCTGGCACAGATACGCAGTATTTT.

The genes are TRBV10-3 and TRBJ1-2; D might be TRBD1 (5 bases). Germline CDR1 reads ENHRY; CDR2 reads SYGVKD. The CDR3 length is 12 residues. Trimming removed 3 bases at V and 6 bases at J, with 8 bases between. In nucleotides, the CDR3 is TGTGCCATCAGTGACCCAGGGAATGGCTACACCTTC. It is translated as CAISDPGNGYTF.

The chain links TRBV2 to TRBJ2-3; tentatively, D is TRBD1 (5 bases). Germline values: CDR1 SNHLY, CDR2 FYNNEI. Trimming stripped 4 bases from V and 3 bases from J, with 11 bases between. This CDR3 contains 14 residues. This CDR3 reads CASSAPRGTDTQYF. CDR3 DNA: TGTGCCAGCAGTGCTCCAAGGGGAACAGATACGCAGTATTTT. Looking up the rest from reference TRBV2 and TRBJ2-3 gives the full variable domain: EPEVTQTPSHQVTQMGQEVILRCVPISNHLYFYWYRQILGQKVEFLVSFYNNEISEKSEIFDDQFSVERPDGSNFTLKIRSTKLEDSAMYFCASSAPRGTDTQYFGPGTRLTVL.

The CDR3 nucleotides read TGTGCCAGCAGTACGACAGGGGTTGGCGGGGAGCTGTTTTTT. Protein product: CASSTTGVGGELFF. The chain combines TRBV2 with TRBJ2-2, with 8 bases matching TRBD1. The V segment lost 5 bases and the J segment 7 bases; nucleotides outside the gene matches: 6. Germline V lookup: CDR1 SNHLY, CDR2 FYNNEI. This CDR3 comprises 14 residues.

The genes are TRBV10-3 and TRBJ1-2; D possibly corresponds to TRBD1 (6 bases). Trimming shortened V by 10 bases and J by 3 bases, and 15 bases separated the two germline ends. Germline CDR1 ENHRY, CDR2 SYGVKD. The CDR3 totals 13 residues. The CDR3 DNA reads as TGTGCCACACAGGGAAAGTTTGACTATGGCTACACCTTC. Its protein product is CATQGKFDYGYTF.

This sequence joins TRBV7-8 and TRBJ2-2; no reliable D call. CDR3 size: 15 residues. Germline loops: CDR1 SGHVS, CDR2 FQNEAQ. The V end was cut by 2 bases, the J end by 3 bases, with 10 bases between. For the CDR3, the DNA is TGTGCCAGCAGCTTACGTCAGGCTCACACCGGGGAGCTGTTTTTT. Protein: CASSLRQAHTGELFF. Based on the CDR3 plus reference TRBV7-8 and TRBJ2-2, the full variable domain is GAGVSQSPRYKVAKRGQDVALRCDPISGHVSLFWYQQALGQGPEFLTYFQNEAQLDKSGLPSDRFFAERPEGSVSTLKIQRTQQEDSAVYLCASSLRQAHTGELFFGEGSRLTVL.

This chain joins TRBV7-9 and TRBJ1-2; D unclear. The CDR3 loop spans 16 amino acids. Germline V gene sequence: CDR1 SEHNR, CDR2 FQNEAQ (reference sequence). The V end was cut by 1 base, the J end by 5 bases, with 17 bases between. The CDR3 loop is CASSLEAGVYVYGYTF. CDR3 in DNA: TGTGCCAGCAGCTTAGAAGCGGGTGTATATGTATATGGCTACACCTTC.

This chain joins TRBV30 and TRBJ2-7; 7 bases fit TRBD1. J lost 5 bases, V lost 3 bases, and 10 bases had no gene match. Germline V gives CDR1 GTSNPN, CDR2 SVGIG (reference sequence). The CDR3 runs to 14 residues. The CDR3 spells CAWRRGRGIHEQYF. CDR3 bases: TGTGCCTGGAGAAGGGGCAGGGGGATCCACGAGCAGTACTTC.

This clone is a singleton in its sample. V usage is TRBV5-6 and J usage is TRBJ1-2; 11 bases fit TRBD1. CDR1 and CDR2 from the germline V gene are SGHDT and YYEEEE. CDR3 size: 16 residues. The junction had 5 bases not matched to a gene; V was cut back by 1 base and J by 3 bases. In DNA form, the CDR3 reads TGTGCCAGCAGCTTGTGGGGGACAGGGGGTTACTATGGCTACACCTTC. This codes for CASSLWGTGGYYGYTF.

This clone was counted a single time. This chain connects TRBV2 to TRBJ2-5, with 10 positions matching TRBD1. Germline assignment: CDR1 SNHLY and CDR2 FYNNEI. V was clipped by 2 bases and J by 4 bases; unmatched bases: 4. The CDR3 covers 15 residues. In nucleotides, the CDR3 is TGTGCCAGCAGTGAACCCGGACAGGGGGGAGAGACCCAGTACTTC. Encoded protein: CASSEPGQGGETQYF.

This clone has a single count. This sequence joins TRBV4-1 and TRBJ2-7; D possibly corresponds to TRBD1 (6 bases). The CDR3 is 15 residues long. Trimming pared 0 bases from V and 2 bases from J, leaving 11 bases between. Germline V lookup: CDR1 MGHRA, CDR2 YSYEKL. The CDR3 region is CASSQDPGQTYEQYF. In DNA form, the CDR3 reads TGCGCCAGCAGCCAAGATCCCGGACAGACCTACGAGCAGTACTTC.

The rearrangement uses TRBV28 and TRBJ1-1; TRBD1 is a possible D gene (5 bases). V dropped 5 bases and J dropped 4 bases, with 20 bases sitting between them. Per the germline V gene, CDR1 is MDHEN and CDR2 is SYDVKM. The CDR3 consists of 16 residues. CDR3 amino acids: CASSLAMGGLGTEAFF. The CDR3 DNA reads TGTGCCAGCAGTCTCGCCATGGGGGGGTTAGGCACTGAAGCTTTCTTT. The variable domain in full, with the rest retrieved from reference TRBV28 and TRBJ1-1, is DVKVTQSSRYLVKRTGEKVFLECVQDMDHENMFWYRQDPGLGLRLIYFSYDVKMKEKGDIPEGYSVSREKKERFSLILESASTNQTSMYLCASSLAMGGLGTEAFFGQGTRLTVV.

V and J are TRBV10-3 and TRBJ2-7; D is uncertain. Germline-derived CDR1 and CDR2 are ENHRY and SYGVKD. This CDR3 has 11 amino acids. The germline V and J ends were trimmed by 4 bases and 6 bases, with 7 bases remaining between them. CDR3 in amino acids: CAISGSSEQYF. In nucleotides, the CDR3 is TGTGCCATCAGTGGTTCGTCCGAGCAGTACTTC.

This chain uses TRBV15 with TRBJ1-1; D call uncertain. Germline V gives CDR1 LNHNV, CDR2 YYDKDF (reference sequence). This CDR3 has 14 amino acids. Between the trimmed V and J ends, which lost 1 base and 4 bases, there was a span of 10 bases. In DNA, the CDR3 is TGTGCCACCAGCAGAGGGTGGGAGGGCACTGAAGCTTTCTTT. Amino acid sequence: CATSRGWEGTEAFF.

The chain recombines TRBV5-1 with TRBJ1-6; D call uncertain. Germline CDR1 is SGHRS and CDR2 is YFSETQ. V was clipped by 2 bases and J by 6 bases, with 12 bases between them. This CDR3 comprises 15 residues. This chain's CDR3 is CASSFGSSSNSPLHF. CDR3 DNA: TGCGCCAGCAGCTTCGGGTCGAGCTCTAATTCACCCCTCCACTTT.

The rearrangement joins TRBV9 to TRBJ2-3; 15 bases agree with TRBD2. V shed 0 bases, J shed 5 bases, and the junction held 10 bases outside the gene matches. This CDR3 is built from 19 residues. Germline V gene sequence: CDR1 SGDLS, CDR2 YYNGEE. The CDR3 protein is CASSVDGLAGGRSKDTQYF. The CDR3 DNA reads TGTGCCAGCAGCGTAGATGGACTAGCGGGGGGGCGGTCTAAAGATACGCAGTATTTT.

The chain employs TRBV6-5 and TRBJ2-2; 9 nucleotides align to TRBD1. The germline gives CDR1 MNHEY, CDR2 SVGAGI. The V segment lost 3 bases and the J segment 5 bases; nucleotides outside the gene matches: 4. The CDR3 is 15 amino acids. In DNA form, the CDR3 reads TGTGCCAGCAGTTATATCGGGACAGGGACCGGGGAGCTGTTTTTT. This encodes CASSYIGTGTGELFF.